Each of the 10 T cell receptor beta chains below was sequenced from the same sample in a study of T-cell reconstitution after alpha-beta-depleted transplantation in children. Unique molecular identifiers were incorporated during preparation of the TCRbeta library. TCRdb ran MiXCR on the PCR reads and lists one entry per CDR3 protein. The sample holds more than 200,000 distinct CDR3 sequences, under 20% seen once. This material consisted of PBMCs, mostly from graft donor cells, taken 360 days after TCRalphabeta/CD19-depleted stem cell transplant. The receptors originated from a male patient between 2 and 15 years old who had a stem cell transplant for acute lymphoblastic leukemia, so the T cells may come from the graft donor.

The J gene is TRBJ2-1, the V gene TRBV5-1, with 10 nucleotides matching TRBD2. The V gene end was trimmed by 4 bases and the J gene end by 5 bases; junction bases not matched to a gene: 6. The CDR3 extends over 15 amino acids. Per germline, CDR1 SGHRS and CDR2 YFSETQ. The CDR3, as DNA: TGCGCCAGCAGCCCACGACTAGCGGGTAACAATGAGCAGTTCTTC. Translation: CASSPRLAGNNEQFF.

The sample holds a few counts of this clonotype. The genes are TRBV7-2 and TRBJ2-3, with D possibly matching TRBD2 (6 bases). The CDR3 spans 14 residues. Germline CDR1 and CDR2: SGHTA and FQGNSA. Trimming shortened V by 1 base and J by 8 bases, and 13 bases separated the two germline ends. This CDR3 is CASSLGLETGTQYF. CDR3 in DNA: TGTGCCAGCAGCTTAGGACTAGAGACCGGTACGCAGTATTTT.

This clonotype was detected a few times. The chain combines TRBV5-1 with TRBJ2-2, with TRBD1 matching over 8 bases. This CDR3 is 16 amino acids long. Germline CDR1 reads SGHRS; CDR2 reads YFSETQ. Trimming took 3 bases from V and 1 from J; bases not matched to a gene: 5. DNA for the CDR3: TGCGCCAGCAGCTACAACGGACAGGGGAACACCGGGGAGCTGTTTTTT. This encodes CASSYNGQGNTGELFF.

This clonotype was seen at least ten times. V gene TRBV25-1 combines with J gene TRBJ2-1; either TRBD1 or TRBD2 may supply D (5 bases each). The CDR3 is 11 residues long. Trimming took off 6 bases at V and 12 bases at J, with 12 bases between the two ends. Germline V gene lookup returns CDR1 MGHDK and CDR2 SYGVNS. Written as DNA, the CDR3 is TGTGCCAGCAGCATCGCAGGGAGGCAGTTCTTC. Protein product: CASSIAGRQFF.

Only a few counts were recorded for this clonotype. This chain uses TRBV28 with TRBJ2-5; perhaps TRBD2 as D (5 bases). The CDR3 runs 12 residues. Germline CDR1 is MDHEN and CDR2 is SYDVKM. With 7 bases removed from V and 5 bases from J, the gap between germline ends came to 11 bases. The CDR3 region is CASTDTGETQYF. The CDR3 DNA is TGTGCCAGCACCGATACGGGGGAGACCCAGTACTTC.

This clonotype was recorded a few times. J is TRBJ2-5 and V is TRBV6-5; 7 bases fit TRBD1. Germline V gives CDR1 MNHEY, CDR2 SVGAGI. The V and J ends lost 0 bases and 5 bases, in that order; junction bases with no gene match: 6. The CDR3 runs to 15 residues. CDR3 sequence reads: CASSYSYRGDETQYF. The CDR3 DNA reads TGTGCCAGCAGTTACTCGTACAGGGGTGATGAGACCCAGTACTTC.

The chain links TRBV20-1 to TRBJ2-1; TRBD2 matches 7 bases. The V segment lost 6 bases and the J segment 2 bases; nucleotides outside the gene matches: 10. The CDR3 totals 15 residues. Germline values: CDR1 DFQATT, CDR2 SNEGSKA (reference sequence). CDR3 sequence: CSATTSLGTYNEQFF. CDR3 bases: TGCAGTGCGACGACTAGCTTGGGTACCTACAATGAGCAGTTCTTC.

This clonotype has only a few counts. The V gene is TRBV5-1, the J gene TRBJ2-2, with 8 bases matching TRBD2. The V segment lost 1 base and the J segment 5 bases; nucleotides outside the gene matches: 4. The germline V gene has CDR1 SGHRS and CDR2 YFSETQ. The CDR3 runs 15 residues. CDR3 sequence (DNA): TGCGCCAGCAGCTTGCTCCGGGAGGGAACCGGGGAGCTGTTTTTT. It yields the protein CASSLLREGTGELFF. Complete variable domain (other parts from reference TRBV5-1 and TRBJ2-2): KAGVTQTPRYLIKTRGQQVTLSCSPISGHRSVSWYQQTPGQGLQFLFEYFSETQRNKGNFPGRFSGRQFSNSRSEMNVSTLELGDSALYLCASSLLREGTGELFFGEGSRLTVL.

This clonotype was counted between two and nine times. V and J are TRBV12-3 or TRBV12-4 and TRBJ2-7, with D unresolved. V was cut by 5 bases and J by 5 bases, with 19 bases left in between. The CDR3 is 15 residues long. The CDR3 loop is CASSITGEGKDEQYF. The CDR3 DNA follows: TGTGCCAGCAGTATAACGGGCGAAGGGAAGGACGAGCAGTACTTC.

This clonotype has only a few counts. The rearrangement joins TRBV4-3 to TRBJ1-6; D remains ambiguous. This CDR3 has 13 amino acids. CDR1 is LGHNA, CDR2 YSLEER, per germline. V was shortened by 1 base and J by 9 bases, with 7 bases between the two germline ends. The CDR3: CASSQGQRSPLHF. The CDR3 nucleotides read TGCGCCAGCAGCCAAGGGCAGCGTTCACCCCTCCACTTT.